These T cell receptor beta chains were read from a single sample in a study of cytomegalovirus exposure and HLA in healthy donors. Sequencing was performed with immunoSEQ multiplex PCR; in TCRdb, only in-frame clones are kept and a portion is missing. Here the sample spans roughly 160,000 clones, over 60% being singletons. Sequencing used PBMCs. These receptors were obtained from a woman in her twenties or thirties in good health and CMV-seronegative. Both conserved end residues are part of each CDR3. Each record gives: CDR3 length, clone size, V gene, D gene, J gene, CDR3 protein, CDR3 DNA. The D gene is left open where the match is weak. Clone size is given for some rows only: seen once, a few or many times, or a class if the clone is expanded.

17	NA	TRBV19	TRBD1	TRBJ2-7	CASVTGGHPVGSYEQYF	TGTGCCAGCGTGACAGGGGGCCACCCGGTTGGCTCCTACGAGCAGTACTTC
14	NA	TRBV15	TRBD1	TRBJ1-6	CATSRSTGGSPLHF	TGTGCCACCAGCAGATCCACAGGGGGATCACCCCTCCACTTT
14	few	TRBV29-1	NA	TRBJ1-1	CSVELTGMNTEAFF	TGCAGCGTTGAGCTGACAGGAATGAACACTGAAGCTTTCTTT
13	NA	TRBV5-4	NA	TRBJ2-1	CASSLEQGREQFF	TGTGCCAGCAGCTTGGAACAGGGTCGGGAGCAGTTCTTC
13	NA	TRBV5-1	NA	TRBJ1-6	CASSLGGGSPLHF	TGCGCCAGCAGCTTGGGGGGGGGCTCACCCCTCCACTTT
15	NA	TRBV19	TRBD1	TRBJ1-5	CASSTPGQGYQPQHF	TGTGCCAGTAGTACCCCGGGACAGGGGTATCAGCCCCAGCATTTT
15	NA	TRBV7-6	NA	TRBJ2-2	CASSQPYRGTGELFF	TGTGCCAGCAGCCAACCTTATCGCGGCACCGGGGAGCTGTTTTTT
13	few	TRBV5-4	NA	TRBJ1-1	CASSPGANTEAFF	TGTGCCAGCAGCCCCGGAGCGAACACTGAAGCTTTCTTT
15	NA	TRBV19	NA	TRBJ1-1	CASRWTVGANTEAFF	TGTGCCAGCCGGTGGACAGTGGGAGCAAACACTGAAGCTTTCTTT
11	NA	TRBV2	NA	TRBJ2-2	CAIQQGGELFF	TGTGCCATCCAACAGGGAGGGGAGCTGTTTTTT
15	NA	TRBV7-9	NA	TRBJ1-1	CASSLAQITNTEAFF	TGTGCCAGCAGCTTAGCCCAGATAACGAACACTGAAGCTTTCTTT
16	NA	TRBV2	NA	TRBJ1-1	CASSDAPGTQNTEAFF	TGTGCCAGCAGTGACGCCCCCGGGACTCAGAACACTGAAGCTTTCTTT
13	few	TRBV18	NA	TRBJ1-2	CASSPLHRDGYTF	TGTGCCAGCTCACCACTACACAGGGATGGCTACACCTTC
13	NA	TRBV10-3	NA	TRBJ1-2	CAISDGGNYGYTF	TGTGCCATCAGTGACGGAGGGAACTATGGCTACACCTTC
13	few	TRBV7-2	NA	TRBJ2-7	CASSWAGPYEQYF	TGTGCCAGCAGCTGGGCCGGCCCCTACGAGCAGTACTTC
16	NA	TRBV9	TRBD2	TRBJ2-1	CASSEGLAGGLNEQFF	TGTGCCAGCAGCGAGGGGCTAGCGGGAGGGCTAAATGAGCAGTTCTTC
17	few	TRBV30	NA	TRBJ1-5	CAWSPGATGYSNQPQHF	TGTGCCTGGAGTCCCGGGGCGACAGGTTATAGCAATCAGCCCCAGCATTTT
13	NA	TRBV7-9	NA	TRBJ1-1	CASSSPGGWEAFF	TGTGCCAGCAGCTCGCCCGGCGGGTGGGAAGCTTTCTTT
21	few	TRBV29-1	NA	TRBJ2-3	CSVGGSTGDGEERGSTDTQYF	TGCAGCGTTGGAGGGTCTACAGGGGATGGTGAGGAGCGGGGGAGCACAGATACGCAGTATTTT
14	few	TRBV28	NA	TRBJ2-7	CASSPTTPPYEQYF	TGTGCCAGCAGTCCAACGACACCTCCCTACGAGCAGTACTTC
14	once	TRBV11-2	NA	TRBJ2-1	CASSLVGGPNEQFF	TGTGCCAGCAGCTTAGTGGGGGGGCCCAATGAGCAGTTCTTC
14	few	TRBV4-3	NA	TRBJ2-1	CASSQFYYYNEQFF	TGCGCCAGCAGCCAATTTTACTATTACAATGAGCAGTTCTTC
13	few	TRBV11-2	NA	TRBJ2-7	CASSLQGNSEQYF	TGTGCCAGCAGCTTACAGGGGAACTCCGAGCAGTACTTC
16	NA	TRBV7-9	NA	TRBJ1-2	CASSLSTETSGYGYTF	TGTGCCAGCAGCTTATCGACAGAAACTTCGGGCTATGGCTACACCTTC
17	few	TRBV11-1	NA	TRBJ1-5	CASSLAVRGLDNQPQHF	TGTGCCAGCAGCTTAGCGGTCAGGGGCCTTGACAATCAGCCCCAGCATTTT
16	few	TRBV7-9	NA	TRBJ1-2	CSSSPNLLGTTRGYTF	TGTTCCAGCAGCCCGAACCTCCTGGGGACTACTAGGGGCTACACCTTC
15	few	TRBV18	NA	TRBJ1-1	CASQYGGSGNTEAFF	TGTGCCAGCCAATATGGCGGATCGGGTAACACTGAAGCTTTCTTT
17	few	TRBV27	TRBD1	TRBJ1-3	CASSLSDRATSGNTIYF	TGTGCCAGCAGTTTATCGGACAGGGCAACCTCTGGAAACACCATATATTTT
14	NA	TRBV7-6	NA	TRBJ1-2	CASSLSPGFHGYTF	TGTGCCAGCAGCTTAAGTCCAGGGTTCCATGGCTACACCTTC